This T cell receptor beta chain was obtained from a study of Tregs in tolerant kidney transplant recipients (dated 2019 in TCRdb). Turning to the overall study: The transplants used related donors along with nonmyeloablative bone marrow transplantation, and in the human trials mixed chimerism was transient. TCRbeta sequencing was used in the study to identify donor-specific regulatory T cells before combined kidney and bone marrow transplantation, and the identified cells were then tracked after transplant. Beyond this particular receptor, the publication reports: In tolerant patients, donor-specific Tregs expanded more than Tregs overall, which suggests antigen-driven rather than nonspecific expansion. The study was limited by small patient numbers, and the findings need validation in larger populations and under other immunosuppression protocols. Although technical replication error seemed to be minimal, the question of biological reproducibility was not addressed directly. PCR primers changed over time for some patients, so nucleotide-level comparison across those patients' samples was not possible. Expanding Tregs with activated donor B cells appeared to identify the most biologically relevant and donor-specific TCRbeta repertoire.

Genomic DNA was extracted from sorted cells with the QIAGEN DNeasy Blood and Tissue Kit for TCRbeta CDR3 sequencing. Through immunoSEQ, high-throughput TCRbeta CDR3 sequencing was done commercially, including PCR amplification with internal controls and bias correction. The authors' analysis ran thus. Unique productive TCRbeta sequences were defined by CDR3 nucleotide sequence when primers matched and otherwise by CDR3 amino acid sequence together with Vbeta and Jbeta genes. To correct for sorting error, sequences found in more than one sorted population at a frequency ratio of 2:1 or less were discarded, and the remaining shared sequences were assigned to the population with the higher frequency. Sequences were defined as donor-reactive when expanded at least 5-fold in CFSE-low cells versus unstimulated cells and present at a frequency of at least 0.01% in CFSE-low cells. Jensen-Shannon divergence, calculated on the top 100 TCRbeta sequences ranked by frequency, was used to quantify repertoire divergence. For any sample with multiple sequencing runs, sorting error was corrected in each run separately before the runs were pooled. As stored in TCRdb, this immuneACCESS dataset retains in-frame rearrangements with V and J assigned. A fraction of the clones does not appear; measured against another copy, unresolved V genes explain less than half of the discrepancy, and the remainder lacks a known reason. D and trimming were read from the DNA, whereas the V and J calls and clone size are those reported in that table. For this sample there are 98,000 or so clones; around 87% appear just once. The ten largest clones add up to roughly 0.31% of the sample.

Regarding this clone: Its antigen is currently not known. Base qualities are not recorded, but no much larger clone differs from it by a single base.

The label giving this sample's time point can be read as: blood sample drawn before combined kidney and bone marrow transplant. Thawed PBMCs were FACS-sorted into unstimulated Tregs (CD4+CD25+CD127-), CD4+ non-Tregs (CD4+CD25-), CD4 cells and CD8 cells. Patients were 4 combined kidney and bone marrow transplant recipients from the ITN036ST trial, and only these trial subjects had samples available. Healthy control blood was processed to PBMCs with a Ficoll density gradient and then cryopreserved, whereas patient PBMCs were collected both before and after transplant. From its cysteine to its phenylalanine, the CDR3 spans 14 amino acids. Just CDR3 DNA is preserved here, 42 bases in frame from base 1. Via the germline V gene, CDR1 is ENHRY and CDR2 SYGVKD. V drops 8 bases and J drops 7 bases, leaving 17 bases in between.

The sequencing used CD4+ T cells from blood, collected before the transplant. The rearranged chain carries TRBV10-3 and TRBJ2-2; tentative D gene TRBD1, with 6 bases matching. The TCR sequence derives from a human donor who received a combined kidney and bone marrow transplant. The CDR3 region has the sequence CAIGDTGSGGELFF. The sequenced DNA: TGTGCCATCGGGGACACAGGGTCGGGCGGGGAGCTGTTTTTT.